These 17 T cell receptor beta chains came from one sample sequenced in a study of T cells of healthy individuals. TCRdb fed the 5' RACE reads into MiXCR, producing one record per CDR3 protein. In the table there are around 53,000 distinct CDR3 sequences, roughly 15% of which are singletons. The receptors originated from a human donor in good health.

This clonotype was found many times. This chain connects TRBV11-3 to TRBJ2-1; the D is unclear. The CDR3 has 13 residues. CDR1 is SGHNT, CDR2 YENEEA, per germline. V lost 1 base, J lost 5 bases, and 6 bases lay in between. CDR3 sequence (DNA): TGTGCCAGCAGCTTAGCAGCGAACAATGAGCAGTTCTTC. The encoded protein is CASSLAANNEQFF.

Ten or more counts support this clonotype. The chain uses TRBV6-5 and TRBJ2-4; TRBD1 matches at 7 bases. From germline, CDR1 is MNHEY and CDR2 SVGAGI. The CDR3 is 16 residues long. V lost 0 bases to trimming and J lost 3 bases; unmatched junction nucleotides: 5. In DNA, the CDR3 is TGTGCCAGCAGTTACTCGAGACAGGGTAGCAAAAACATTCAGTACTTC. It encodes CASSYSRQGSKNIQYF.

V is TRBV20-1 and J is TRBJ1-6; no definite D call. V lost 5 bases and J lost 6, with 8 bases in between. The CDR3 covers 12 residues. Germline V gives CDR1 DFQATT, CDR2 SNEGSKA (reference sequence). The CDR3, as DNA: TGCAGTGCTGGACTACCTAATTCACCCCTCCACTTT. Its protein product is CSAGLPNSPLHF.

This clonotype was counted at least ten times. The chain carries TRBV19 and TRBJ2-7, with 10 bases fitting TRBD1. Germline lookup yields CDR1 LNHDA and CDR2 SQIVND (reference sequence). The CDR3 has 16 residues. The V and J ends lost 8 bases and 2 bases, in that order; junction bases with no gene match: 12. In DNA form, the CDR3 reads TGTGCCAGTCAAAAAACGGGACAGGGGAGTACCTACGAGCAGTACTTC. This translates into CASQKTGQGSTYEQYF.

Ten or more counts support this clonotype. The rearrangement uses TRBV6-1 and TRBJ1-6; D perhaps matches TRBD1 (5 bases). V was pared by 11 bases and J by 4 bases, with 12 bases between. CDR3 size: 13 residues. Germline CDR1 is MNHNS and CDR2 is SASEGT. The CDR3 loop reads CAARWGYNSPLHF. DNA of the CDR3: TGTGCCGCGAGGTGGGGGTATAATTCACCCCTCCACTTT.

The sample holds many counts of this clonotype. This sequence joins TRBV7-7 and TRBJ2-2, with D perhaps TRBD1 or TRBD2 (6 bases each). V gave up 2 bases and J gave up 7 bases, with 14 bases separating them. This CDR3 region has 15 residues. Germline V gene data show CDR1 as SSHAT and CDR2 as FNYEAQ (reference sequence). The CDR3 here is CASSLQGGRGGELFF. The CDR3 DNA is TGTGCCAGCAGCTTACAAGGGGGGCGAGGCGGGGAGCTGTTTTTT. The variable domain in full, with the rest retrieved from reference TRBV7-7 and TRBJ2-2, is GAGVSQSPRYKVTKRGQDVTLRCDPISSHATLYWYQQALGQGPEFLTYFNYEAQPDKSGLPSDRFSAERPEGSISTLTIQRTEQRDSAMYRCASSLQGGRGGELFFGEGSRLTVL.

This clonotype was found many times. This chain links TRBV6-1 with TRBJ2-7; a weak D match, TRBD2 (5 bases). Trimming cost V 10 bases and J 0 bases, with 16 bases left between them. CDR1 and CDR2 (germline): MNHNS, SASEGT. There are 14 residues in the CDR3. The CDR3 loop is CAIRSGWDSYEQYF. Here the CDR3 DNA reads TGTGCCATCCGTTCGGGATGGGACTCCTACGAGCAGTACTTC.

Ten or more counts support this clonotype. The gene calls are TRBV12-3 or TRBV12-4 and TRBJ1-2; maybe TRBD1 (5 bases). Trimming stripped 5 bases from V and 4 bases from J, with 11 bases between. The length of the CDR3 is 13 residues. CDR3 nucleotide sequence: TGTGCCAGCAGTCCGAGTGGGGGCTATGGCTACACCTTC. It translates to CASSPSGGYGYTF.

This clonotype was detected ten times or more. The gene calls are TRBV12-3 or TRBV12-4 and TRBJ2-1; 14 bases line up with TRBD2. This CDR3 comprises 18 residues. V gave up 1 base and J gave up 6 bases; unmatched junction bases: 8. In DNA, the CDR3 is TGTGCCAGCAGTTTAGGGGGGGGACTAGCGGGAGCGGCCAATGAGCAGTTCTTC. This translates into CASSLGGGLAGAANEQFF.

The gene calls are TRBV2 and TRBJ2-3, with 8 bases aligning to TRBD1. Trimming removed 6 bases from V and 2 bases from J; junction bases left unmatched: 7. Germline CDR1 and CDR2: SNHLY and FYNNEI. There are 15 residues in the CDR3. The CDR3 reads CASSPPGQATDTQYF. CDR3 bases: TGTGCCAGCAGCCCACCGGGACAGGCCACAGATACGCAGTATTTT.

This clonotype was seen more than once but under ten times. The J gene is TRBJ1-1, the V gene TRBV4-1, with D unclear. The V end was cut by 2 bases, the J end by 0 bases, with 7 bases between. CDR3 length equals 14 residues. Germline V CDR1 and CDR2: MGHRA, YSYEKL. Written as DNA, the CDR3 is TGCGCCAGCAGCCAAACTAAATTGAACACTGAAGCTTTCTTT. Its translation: CASSQTKLNTEAFF.

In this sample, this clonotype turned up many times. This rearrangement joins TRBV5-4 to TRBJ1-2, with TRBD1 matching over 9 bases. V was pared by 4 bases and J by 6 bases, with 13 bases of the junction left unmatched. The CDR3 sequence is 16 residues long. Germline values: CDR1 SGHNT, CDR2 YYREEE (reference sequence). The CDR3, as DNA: TGTGCCAGCAGCCCTAGTCCCGGGACAGGGTTGGATGGCTACACCTTC. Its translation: CASSPSPGTGLDGYTF.

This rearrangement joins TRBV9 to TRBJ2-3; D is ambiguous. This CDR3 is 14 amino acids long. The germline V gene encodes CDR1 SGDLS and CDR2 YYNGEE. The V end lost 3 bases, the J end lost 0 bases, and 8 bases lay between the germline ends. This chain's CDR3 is CASSGVVSTDTQYF. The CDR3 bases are TGTGCCAGCAGCGGGGTAGTTAGCACAGATACGCAGTATTTT. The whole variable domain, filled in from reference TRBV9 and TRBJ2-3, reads DSGVTQTPKHLITATGQRVTLRCSPRSGDLSVYWYQQSLDQGLQFLIQYYNGEERAKGNILERFSAQQFPDLHSELNLSSLELGDSALYFCASSGVVSTDTQYFGPGTRLTVL.

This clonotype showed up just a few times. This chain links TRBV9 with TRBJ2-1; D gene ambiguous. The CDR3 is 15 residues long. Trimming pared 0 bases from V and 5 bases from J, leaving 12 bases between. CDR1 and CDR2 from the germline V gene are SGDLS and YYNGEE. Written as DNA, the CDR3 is TGTGCCAGCAGCGTAGACCCCCCCCCCCACAATGAGCAGTTCTTC. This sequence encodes CASSVDPPPHNEQFF.

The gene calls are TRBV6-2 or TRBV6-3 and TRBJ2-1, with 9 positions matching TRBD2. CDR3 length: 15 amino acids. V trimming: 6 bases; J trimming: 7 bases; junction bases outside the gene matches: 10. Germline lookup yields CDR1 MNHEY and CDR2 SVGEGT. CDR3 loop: CASSRLSGSVNEQFF. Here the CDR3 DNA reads TGTGCCAGCAGCCGTCTTAGCGGGAGTGTAAATGAGCAGTTCTTC.

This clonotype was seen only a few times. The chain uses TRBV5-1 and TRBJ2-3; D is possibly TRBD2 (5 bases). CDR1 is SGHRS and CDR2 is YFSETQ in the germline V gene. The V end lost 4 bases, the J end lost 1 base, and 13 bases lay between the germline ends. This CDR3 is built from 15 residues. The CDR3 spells CASSGGLPGTDTQYF. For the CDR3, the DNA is TGCGCCAGCAGCGGCGGACTTCCTGGCACAGATACGCAGTATTTT.

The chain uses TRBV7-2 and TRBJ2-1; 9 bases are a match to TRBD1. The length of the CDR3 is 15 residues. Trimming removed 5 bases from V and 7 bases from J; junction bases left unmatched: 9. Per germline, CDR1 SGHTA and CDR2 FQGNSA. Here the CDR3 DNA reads TGTGCCAGCAGCCCCCTGGGACAGGGTGAAAATGAGCAGTTCTTC. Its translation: CASSPLGQGENEQFF.